This entry concerns a single TCR beta chain. The target antigen is unknown. CDR3 length: 14 residues. V gave up 2 bases and J gave up 3 bases, with 11 bases separating them. The sample is drawn from a study of identical twins. TCRdb independently ran MiXCR on the 5' RACE reads; one entry per CDR3 protein. The data show about 520,000 distinct CDR3 sequences, 22% seen once. Study results and limitations: Alpha sequences that were out-of-frame and twin-shared showed an excess of low generation probability. Memory repertoires showed no such pattern, whereas abundant cord blood beta clonotypes carried fewer insertions.

The same sample was also used in a study of T cells expressing NK-cell markers.

The chain uses TRBV12-3 or TRBV12-4 and TRBJ2-7; D may be TRBD1 (5 bases). Sequencing was carried out using CD4+ T cells sorted from blood. The source of this sequence is a woman aged 18-29 years in good health. CDR3 protein: CASSLTGSLYEQYF. The CDR3 coding sequence is TGTGCCAGCAGTTTAACAGGTTCCCTCTACGAGCAGTACTTC.